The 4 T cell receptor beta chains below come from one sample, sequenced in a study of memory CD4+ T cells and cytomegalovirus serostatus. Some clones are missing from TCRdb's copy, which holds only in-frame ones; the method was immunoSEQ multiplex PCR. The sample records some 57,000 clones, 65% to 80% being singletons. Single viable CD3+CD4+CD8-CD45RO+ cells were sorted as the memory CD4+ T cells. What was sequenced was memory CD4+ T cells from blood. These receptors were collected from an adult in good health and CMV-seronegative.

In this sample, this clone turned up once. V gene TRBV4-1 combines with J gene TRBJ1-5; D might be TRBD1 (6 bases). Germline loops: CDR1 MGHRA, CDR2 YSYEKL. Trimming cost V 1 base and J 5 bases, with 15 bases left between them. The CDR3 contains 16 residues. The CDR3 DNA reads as TGCGCCAGCAGCCAAGGGAGGGGGGCGGCGGATCAGCCCCAGCATTTT. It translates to CASSQGRGAADQPQHF.

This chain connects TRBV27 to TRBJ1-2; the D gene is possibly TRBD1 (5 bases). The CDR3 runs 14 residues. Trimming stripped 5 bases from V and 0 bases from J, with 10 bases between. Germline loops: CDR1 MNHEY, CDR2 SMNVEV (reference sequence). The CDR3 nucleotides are TGTGCCAGCAGTCCCCAAGGGGCTAACTATGGCTACACCTTC. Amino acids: CASSPQGANYGYTF.

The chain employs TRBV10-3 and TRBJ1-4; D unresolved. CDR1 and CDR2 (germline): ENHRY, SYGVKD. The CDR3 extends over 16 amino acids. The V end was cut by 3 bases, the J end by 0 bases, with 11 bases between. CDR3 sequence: CAISDSHPSTNEKLFF. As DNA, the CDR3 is TGTGCCATCAGTGACTCGCACCCTTCAACTAATGAAAAACTGTTTTTT.

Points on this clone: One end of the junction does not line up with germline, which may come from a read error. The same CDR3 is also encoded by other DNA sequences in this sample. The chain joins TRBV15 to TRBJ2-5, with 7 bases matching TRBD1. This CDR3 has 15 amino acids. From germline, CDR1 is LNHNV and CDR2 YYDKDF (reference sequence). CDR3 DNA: TGTGCCACCAGTAGAGTCGACGGGACAGAAGGGACCCAGTACTTC. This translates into CATSRVDGTEGTQYF.